What follows describes a single TCR beta chain. Its target is not known. The same CDR3 also results from other DNA sequences found in this sample. The data were taken from a study of shared clonotypes between healthy human individuals. Regarding the study as a whole: Memory subsets had estimated richness that was generally smaller than that of naive subsets. Relative to clonotypes present in all four donors, those not shared had lower generation probabilities. The sole specimen, blood, was sampled, and tissue repertoires likely differ.

The CDR3 contains 10 residues. V gave up 6 bases and J gave up 6 bases, with 7 bases separating them. Germline V CDR1 and CDR2: SQVTM, ANQGSEA. The protocol was immunoSEQ multiplex PCR, while the TCRdb copy is restricted to in-frame clones and leaves out a portion. The sample lists some 2,100,000 clones; under 95% were seen once. The naive CD8 fraction comprised CD45RO-negative cells positively selected for CCR7 and excluded terminally differentiated effector memory CD45RA+ cells. Healthy adults negative for HIV, lacking recent acute infections or vaccinations, served as donors. The source material was naive CD8+ T cells from PBMCs. The chain couples TRBV29-1 to TRBJ2-3; D might be TRBD1 (6 bases). This receptor was identified in a man younger than 30 in good health. Some clones in this sample may be carry-over from other donors' samples. DNA for the CDR3: TGCAGCGTGGGGGCCGATACGCAGTATTTT. It codes for CSVGADTQYF.